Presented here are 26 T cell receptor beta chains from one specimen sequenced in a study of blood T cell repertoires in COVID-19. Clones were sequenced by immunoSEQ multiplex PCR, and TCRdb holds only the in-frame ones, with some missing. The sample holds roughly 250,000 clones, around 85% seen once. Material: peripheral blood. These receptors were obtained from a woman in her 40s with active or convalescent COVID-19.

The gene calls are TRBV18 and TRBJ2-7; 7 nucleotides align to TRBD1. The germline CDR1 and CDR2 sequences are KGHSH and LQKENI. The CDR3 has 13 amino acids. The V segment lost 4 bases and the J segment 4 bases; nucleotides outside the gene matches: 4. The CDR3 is CASSRTGSYEQYV. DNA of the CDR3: TGTGCCAGCTCACGGACAGGAAGTTACGAGCAGTACGTC.

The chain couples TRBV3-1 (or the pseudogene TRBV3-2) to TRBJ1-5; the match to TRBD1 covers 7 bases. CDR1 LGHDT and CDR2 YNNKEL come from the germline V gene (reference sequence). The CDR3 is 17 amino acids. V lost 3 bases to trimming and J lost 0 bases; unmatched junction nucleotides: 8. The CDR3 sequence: CASSQGQKSYSNQPQHF. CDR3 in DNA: TGTGCCAGCAGCCAGGGACAGAAGAGTTATAGCAATCAGCCCCAGCATTTT.

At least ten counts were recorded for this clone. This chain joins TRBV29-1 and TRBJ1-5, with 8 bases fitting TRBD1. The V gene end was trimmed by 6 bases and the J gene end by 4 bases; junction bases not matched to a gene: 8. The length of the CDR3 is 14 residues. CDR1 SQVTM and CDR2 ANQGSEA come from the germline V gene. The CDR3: CSVATGGGNQPQHF. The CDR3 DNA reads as TGCAGCGTCGCTACAGGGGGAGGAAATCAGCCCCAGCATTTT.

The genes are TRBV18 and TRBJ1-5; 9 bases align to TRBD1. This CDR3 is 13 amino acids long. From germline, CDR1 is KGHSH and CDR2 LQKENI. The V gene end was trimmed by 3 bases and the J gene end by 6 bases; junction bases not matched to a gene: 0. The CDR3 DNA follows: TGTGCCAGCTCACCGACAGGGGGTCAGCCCCAGCATTTT. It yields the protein CASSPTGGQPQHF.

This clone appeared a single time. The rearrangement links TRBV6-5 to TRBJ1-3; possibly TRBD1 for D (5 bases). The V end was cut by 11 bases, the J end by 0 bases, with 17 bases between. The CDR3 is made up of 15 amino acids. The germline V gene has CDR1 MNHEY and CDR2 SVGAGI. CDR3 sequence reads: CAVGGGRTSGNTIYF. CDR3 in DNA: TGTGCCGTGGGCGGGGGTAGGACCTCTGGAAACACCATATATTTT.

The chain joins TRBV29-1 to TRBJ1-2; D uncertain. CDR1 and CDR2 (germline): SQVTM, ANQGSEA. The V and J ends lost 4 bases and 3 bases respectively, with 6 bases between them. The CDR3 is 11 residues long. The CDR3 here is CSVVADYGYTF. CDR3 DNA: TGCAGCGTTGTGGCAGACTATGGCTACACCTTC.

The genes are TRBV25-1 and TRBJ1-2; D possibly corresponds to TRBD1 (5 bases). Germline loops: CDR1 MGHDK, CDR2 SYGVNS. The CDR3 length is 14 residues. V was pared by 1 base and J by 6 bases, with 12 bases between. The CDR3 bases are TGTGCCAGCAGTGAATCGGGGGAAGTTGATGGCTACACCTTC. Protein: CASSESGEVDGYTF.

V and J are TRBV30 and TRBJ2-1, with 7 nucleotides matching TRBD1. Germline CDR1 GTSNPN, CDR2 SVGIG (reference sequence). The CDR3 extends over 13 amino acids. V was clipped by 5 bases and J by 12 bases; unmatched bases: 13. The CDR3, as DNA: TGTGCCTGGGACAGGGACCCCAGAATGAGGCAGTTCTTC. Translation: CAWDRDPRMRQFF. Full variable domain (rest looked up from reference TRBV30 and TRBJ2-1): SQTIHQWPATLVQPVGSPLSLECTVEGTSNPNLYWYRQAAGRGLQLLFYSVGIGQISSEVPQNLSASRPQDRQFILSSKKLLLSDSGFYLCAWDRDPRMRQFFGPGTRLTVL.

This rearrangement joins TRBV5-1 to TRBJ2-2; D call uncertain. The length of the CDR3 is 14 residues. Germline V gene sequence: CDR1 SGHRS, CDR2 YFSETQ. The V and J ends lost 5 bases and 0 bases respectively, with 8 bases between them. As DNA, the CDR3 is TGCGCCAGCAGTCCTCCAGCGAACACCGGGGAGCTGTTTTTT. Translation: CASSPPANTGELFF.

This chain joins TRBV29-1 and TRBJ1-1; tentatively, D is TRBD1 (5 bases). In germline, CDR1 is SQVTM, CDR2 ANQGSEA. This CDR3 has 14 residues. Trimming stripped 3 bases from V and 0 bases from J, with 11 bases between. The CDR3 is CSVEQGGMNTEAFF. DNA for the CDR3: TGCAGCGTTGAGCAGGGAGGCATGAACACTGAAGCTTTCTTT.

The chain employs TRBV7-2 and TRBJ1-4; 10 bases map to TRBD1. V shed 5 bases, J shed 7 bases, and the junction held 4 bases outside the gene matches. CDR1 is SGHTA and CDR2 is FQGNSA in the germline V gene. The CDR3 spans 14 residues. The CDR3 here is CASSDRGRGEKLFF. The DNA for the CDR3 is TGTGCCAGCAGCGACAGGGGGCGCGGTGAAAAACTGTTTTTT. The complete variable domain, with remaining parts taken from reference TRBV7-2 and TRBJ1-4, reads GAGVSQSPSNKVTEKGKDVELRCDPISGHTALYWYRQSLGQGLEFLIYFQGNSAPDKSGLPSDRFSAERTGGSVSTLTIQRTQQEDSAVYLCASSDRGRGEKLFFGSGTQLSVL.

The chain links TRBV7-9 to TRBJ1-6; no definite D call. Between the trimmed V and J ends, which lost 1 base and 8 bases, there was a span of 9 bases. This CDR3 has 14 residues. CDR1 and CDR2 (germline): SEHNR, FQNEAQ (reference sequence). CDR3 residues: CASSLVVEYSPLHF. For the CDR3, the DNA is TGTGCCAGCAGCTTAGTAGTAGAGTATTCACCCCTCCACTTT.

CDR3 region: CASSLAGGPNNEQFF. The CDR3 coding sequence is TGTGCCAGCAGTCTAGCGGGGGGGCCAAACAATGAGCAGTTCTTC. The gene calls are TRBV27 and TRBJ2-1, with TRBD2 identical over 12 bases. There are 15 residues in the CDR3. Trimming at V came to 5 bases and at J to 5 bases, leaving 4 bases not matched to a gene. Germline V lookup: CDR1 MNHEY, CDR2 SMNVEV (reference sequence).

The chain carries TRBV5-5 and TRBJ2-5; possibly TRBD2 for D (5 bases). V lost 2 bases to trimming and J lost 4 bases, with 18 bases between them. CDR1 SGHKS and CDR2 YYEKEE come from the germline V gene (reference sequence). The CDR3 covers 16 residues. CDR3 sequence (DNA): TGTGCCAGCAGCTTTCGGCGGGTCCCCGGGCCAGAGACCCAGTACTTC. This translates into CASSFRRVPGPETQYF.

Here the CDR3 reads CASSKEGNQPQHF. The CDR3 DNA reads TGTGCCAGCAGCAAGGAGGGCAATCAGCCCCAGCATTTT. This chain connects TRBV2 to TRBJ1-5; D uncertain. The V end was cut by 6 bases, the J end by 2 bases, with 8 bases between. The CDR3 has 13 amino acids. The V gene's germline CDR1 is SNHLY and CDR2 FYNNEI. The variable domain in full, with the rest retrieved from reference TRBV2 and TRBJ1-5, is EPEVTQTPSHQVTQMGQEVILRCVPISNHLYFYWYRQILGQKVEFLVSFYNNEISEKSEIFDDQFSVERPDGSNFTLKIRSTKLEDSAMYFCASSKEGNQPQHFGDGTRLSIL.

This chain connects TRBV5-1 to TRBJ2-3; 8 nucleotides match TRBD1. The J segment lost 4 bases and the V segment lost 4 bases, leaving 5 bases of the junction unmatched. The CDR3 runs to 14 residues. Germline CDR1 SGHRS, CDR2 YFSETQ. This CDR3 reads CASSVDRAADTQYF. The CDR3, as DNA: TGCGCCAGCAGCGTGGACAGGGCCGCAGATACGCAGTATTTT.

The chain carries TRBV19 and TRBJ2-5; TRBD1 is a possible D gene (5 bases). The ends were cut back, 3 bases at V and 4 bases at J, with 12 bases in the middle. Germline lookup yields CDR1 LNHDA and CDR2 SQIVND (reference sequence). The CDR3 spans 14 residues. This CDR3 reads CASSIGPGIETQYF. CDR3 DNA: TGTGCCAGTAGTATTGGTCCAGGGATAGAGACCCAGTACTTC.

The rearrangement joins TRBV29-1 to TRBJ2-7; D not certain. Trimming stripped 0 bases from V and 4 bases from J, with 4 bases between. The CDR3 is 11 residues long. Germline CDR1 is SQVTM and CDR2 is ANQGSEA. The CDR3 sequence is CSVEERYEQYF. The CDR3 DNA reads TGCAGCGTTGAAGAGCGTTACGAGCAGTACTTC.

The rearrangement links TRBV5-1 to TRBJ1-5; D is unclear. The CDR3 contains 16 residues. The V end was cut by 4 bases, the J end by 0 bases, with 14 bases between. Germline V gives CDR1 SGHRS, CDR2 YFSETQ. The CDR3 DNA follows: TGCGCCAGCAGCCCAGAGGGCCCCACTAGCAATCAGCCCCAGCATTTT. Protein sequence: CASSPEGPTSNQPQHF.

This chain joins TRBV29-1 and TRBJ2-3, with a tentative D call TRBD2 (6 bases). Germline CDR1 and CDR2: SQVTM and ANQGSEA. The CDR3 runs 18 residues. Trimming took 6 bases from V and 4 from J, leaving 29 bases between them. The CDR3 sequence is CSVRPGLHLAVWADTQYF. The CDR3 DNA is TGCAGCGTCCGACCAGGGTTGCACTTAGCGGTTTGGGCAGATACGCAGTATTTT.

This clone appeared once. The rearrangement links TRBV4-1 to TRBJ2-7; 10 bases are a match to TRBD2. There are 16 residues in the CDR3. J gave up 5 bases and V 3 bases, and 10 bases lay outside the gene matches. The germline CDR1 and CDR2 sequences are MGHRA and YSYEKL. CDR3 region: CASSQALSGGPHEQYF. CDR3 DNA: TGCGCCAGCAGCCAGGCCCTTAGCGGGGGGCCCCACGAGCAGTACTTC.

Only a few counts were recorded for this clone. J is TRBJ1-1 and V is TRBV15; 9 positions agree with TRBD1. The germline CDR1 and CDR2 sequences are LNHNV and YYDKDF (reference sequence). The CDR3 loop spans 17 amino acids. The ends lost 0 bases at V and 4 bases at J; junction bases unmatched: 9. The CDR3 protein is CATSRDIQGAAVTEAFF. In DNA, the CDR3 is TGTGCCACCAGCAGAGATATACAGGGGGCGGCGGTCACTGAAGCTTTCTTT.

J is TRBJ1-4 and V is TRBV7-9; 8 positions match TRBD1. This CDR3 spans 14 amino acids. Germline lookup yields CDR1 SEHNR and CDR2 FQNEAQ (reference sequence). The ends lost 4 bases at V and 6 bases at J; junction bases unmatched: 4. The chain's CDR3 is CASSSGQADEKLFF. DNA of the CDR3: TGTGCCAGCAGCTCGGGACAGGCAGATGAAAAACTGTTTTTT.

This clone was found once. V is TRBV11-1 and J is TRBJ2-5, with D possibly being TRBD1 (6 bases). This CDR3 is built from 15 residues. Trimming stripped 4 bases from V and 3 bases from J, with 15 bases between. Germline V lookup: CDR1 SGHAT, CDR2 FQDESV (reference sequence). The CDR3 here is CASSSQGKAEETQYF. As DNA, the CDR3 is TGTGCCAGCAGCTCTCAGGGGAAGGCTGAAGAGACCCAGTACTTC.

The CDR3 sequence: CASSLADRVTEAFF. DNA for the CDR3: TGTGCCAGCAGCTTAGCCGACAGGGTCACTGAAGCTTTCTTT. This sequence joins TRBV7-9 and TRBJ1-1, with TRBD1 matching 7 bases. The CDR3 loop spans 14 amino acids. J was trimmed by 4 bases and V by 0 bases; bases with no gene match: 2. Germline assignment: CDR1 SEHNR and CDR2 FQNEAQ (reference sequence). The full variable domain, its missing parts supplied by reference TRBV7-9 and TRBJ1-1, is DTGVSQNPRHKITKRGQNVTFRCDPISEHNRLYWYRQTLGQGPEFLTYFQNEAQLEKSRLLSDRFSAERPKGSFSTLEIQRTEQGDSAMYLCASSLADRVTEAFFGQGTRLTVV.

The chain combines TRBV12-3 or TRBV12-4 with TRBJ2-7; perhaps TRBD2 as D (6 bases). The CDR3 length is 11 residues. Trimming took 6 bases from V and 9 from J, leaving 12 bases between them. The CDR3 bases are TGTGCCAGCAGCCTGGGGACTTCGCAGTACTTC. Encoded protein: CASSLGTSQYF.